One and the same sample provided the 9 T cell receptor beta chains below, sequenced in a study of blood T cell repertoires in COVID-19. Assay: immunoSEQ multiplex PCR; the TCRdb copy retains only in-frame clones and omits some. Of 70,000 or so clones in the sample, 80% to 90% are singletons; the top ten hold more than 4.5%. Sequenced input: peripheral blood. These receptors originate from a man aged 50 to 60 with active COVID-19.

This chain links TRBV2 with TRBJ1-1, with D perhaps matching TRBD1 (6 bases). This CDR3 has 14 amino acids. Trimming stripped 4 bases from V and 4 bases from J, with 13 bases between. Germline V gives CDR1 SNHLY, CDR2 FYNNEI. The CDR3 bases are TGTGCCAGCAGTGTGAGGGGGGGGTTCACTGAAGCTTTCTTT. As protein: CASSVRGGFTEAFF.

J is TRBJ2-1 and V is TRBV27; D might be TRBD2 (7 bases). Germline V gene sequence: CDR1 MNHEY, CDR2 SMNVEV (reference sequence). V was clipped by 3 bases and J by 6 bases, with 12 bases between them. The CDR3 sequence is 14 residues long. For the CDR3, the DNA is TGTGCCAGCAGTTTGACCCGGGGGGCCAATGAGCAGTTCTTC. Translation: CASSLTRGANEQFF.

A few counts support this clone. V is TRBV19 and J is TRBJ1-1; 7 nucleotides line up with TRBD1. The CDR3 runs 15 residues. Germline V gene sequence: CDR1 LNHDA, CDR2 SQIVND (reference sequence). J gave up 2 bases and V 1 base, and 4 bases lay outside the gene matches. The CDR3 coding sequence is TGTGCCAGTAGTATAGTGGGGACAGATAACACTGAAGCTTTCTTT. Residues: CASSIVGTDNTEAFF.

This clone was detected once. The genes are TRBV28 and TRBJ1-1; D remains unclear. Germline CDR1 reads MDHEN; CDR2 reads SYDVKM. CDR3 length equals 12 residues. Trimming stripped 6 bases from V and 7 bases from J, with 12 bases between. This CDR3 reads CASSISGYEAFF. The CDR3 coding sequence is TGTGCCAGCAGCATAAGCGGGTATGAAGCTTTCTTT.

CDR3 region: CASSRTASYEQYF. Written as DNA, the CDR3 is TGTGCCAGCAGCCGGACAGCCTCCTACGAGCAGTACTTC. The chain employs TRBV5-5 and TRBJ2-7, with a possible D match to TRBD1 (6 bases). The CDR3 consists of 13 residues. Germline assignment: CDR1 SGHKS and CDR2 YYEKEE (reference sequence). The V gene lost 4 bases and the J gene lost 0 bases, with 8 bases spanning the gap. The full variable domain, completed using reference TRBV5-5 and TRBJ2-7, is DAGVTQSPTHLIKTRGQQVTLRCSPISGHKSVSWYQQVLGQGPQFIFQYYEKEERGRGNFPDRFSARQFPNYSSELNVNALLLGDSALYLCASSRTASYEQYFGPGTRLTVT.

This clone was counted a single time. The chain couples TRBV5-4 to TRBJ2-5; maybe TRBD2 (5 bases). Germline CDR1 reads SGHNT; CDR2 reads YYREEE (reference sequence). Between the trimmed V and J ends, which lost 0 bases and 4 bases, there was a span of 7 bases. This CDR3 region has 13 residues. The CDR3 sequence: CASSLAGRETQYF. The CDR3 nucleotides are TGTGCCAGCAGCTTGGCGGGGAGAGAGACCCAGTACTTC.

The chain uses TRBV7-2 and TRBJ1-1; 8 nucleotides line up with TRBD1. Germline V gives CDR1 SGHTA, CDR2 FQGNSA. This CDR3 comprises 14 residues. Germline trimming cut 5 bases from V and 0 bases from J; bases unmatched to any gene: 2. DNA for the CDR3: TGTGCCAGCAGCAGGACAGGGATGAACACTGAAGCTTTCTTT. It encodes CASSRTGMNTEAFF.

The chain employs TRBV20-1 and TRBJ2-1; D remains unclear. The CDR3 is made up of 12 amino acids. Germline V gene lookup returns CDR1 DFQATT and CDR2 SNEGSKA (reference sequence). The V gene lost 3 bases and the J gene lost 4 bases, with 7 bases spanning the gap. The CDR3 region has the DNA TGCAGTGCTAGTCGCGAATACAATGAGCAGTTCTTC. Translating it yields CSASREYNEQFF.

The rearrangement links TRBV21-1 to TRBJ1-2. TRBV21-1 is given as a pseudogene. The CDR3 runs to 10 residues. In DNA, the CDR3 is TGTTGTAGCCGATACTATGGCTACACCTTC. This translates into CCSRYYGYTF.